This record looks at one T cell receptor beta chain sequence and its context. Antigen: not known. The libraries were made with immunoSEQ v3.0 at survey level. Sequencing was designed to cover roughly 35,000-50,000 T-cell genomes in each sample. Data came from immunoSEQ multiplex PCR; TCRdb stores just in-frame clones and leaves some out. The table includes about 34,000 clones, about 85% detected once. Trimming left V 4 bases short and J 8 bases short, with 14 bases between. CDR1 and CDR2 from the germline V gene are SGHVS and FQNEAQ. There are 13 residues in the CDR3. This entry belongs to a study of long-term antiretroviral therapy in people with HIV. General study points: Repertoires in HIV (unlike those of controls) had narrower CDR3 length ranges. Post-ART samples showed increased diversity that remained below transplant donor control levels. Missing from the dataset were any data on ART adherence, viral resistance or therapy changes.

The gene calls are TRBV7-8 and TRBJ1-2; no clear D. This receptor was obtained from a woman aged 25 to 39 with HIV. Material: unsorted PBMCs, obtained 2.8 years before starting antiretroviral therapy. Here the CDR3 DNA reads TGTGCCAGCAGCTGGACCGCCGGCCTAGGCTACACCTTC. Translated: CASSWTAGLGYTF.